Sequencing of this T cell receptor beta chain was carried out in a study of blood T cell dynamics during melanoma immunotherapy. Study-level points and caveats: PBMC repertoires of eventual disease-control patients split at W3 into clonality or diversity gains.

Generated by immunoSEQ multiplex PCR, the TCRdb table keeps only in-frame clones and is missing some. The repertoire consists of approximately 13,000 clones, with roughly 88% occurring once and the leading ten covering around 5%. Specified time point: week 3, after first cycle of checkpoint inhibitor. About this clone itself: Antigen: not known.

The CDR3 contains 15 residues. The J segment lost 5 bases and the V segment lost 1 base, leaving 5 bases of the junction unmatched. Germline V gene lookup returns CDR1 LGHNT and CDR2 FRNRAP. Sequences were derived from blood, sampled from a patient treated with checkpoint blockade. The genes are TRBV12-5 and TRBJ2-1; TRBD2 matches 7 bases. This sequence was found in a human donor with melanoma. CDR3 protein: CASGLGRGSDNEQFF. In DNA form, the CDR3 reads TGTGCTAGTGGTTTGGGTCGCGGGAGCGACAATGAGCAGTTCTTC.